The clone carrying this T cell receptor beta chain was seen a handful of times. Its specificity is not known. The sample holds other DNA sequences that translate to the same CDR3. Treatment of the sample: oral pan-JAK inhibitor, 5-10 mg twice daily. Extraction of RNA preceded its reverse transcription into cDNA, which served as the sequencing template. Sequenced by immunoSEQ multiplex PCR; TCRdb stores in-frame clones only, minus some. The sample includes 95,000 to 150,000 clones, around 53% seen only once; the top ten take roughly 0.5%. The data originate from a study of CD8+ T cells in alopecia areata. Whole-study findings and limits: Scalp sample sequencing also detects resident alphabeta T cells of normal skin.

The sample here was CD4+ T cells sorted from blood, taken at week 4, from a patient treated with tofacitinib. The sequence derives from a human donor with alopecia areata.

CDR3 protein: CASSLDRGRGYTF. Written as DNA, the CDR3 is TGTGCCAGCAGCTTAGACAGGGGGCGTGGCTACACCTTC. V and J are TRBV11-2 and TRBJ1-2, with 8 bases aligning to TRBD1. This CDR3 is built from 13 residues. Germline assignment: CDR1 SGHAT and CDR2 FQNNGV. The V and J ends lost 0 bases and 7 bases, in that order; junction bases with no gene match: 1.